The subject of this entry is one T cell receptor beta chain. This specimen belongs to a study of blood T cell repertoires in COVID-19. Study information: Acute and convalescent COVID-19 specimens originated in the United States, Italy and Spain. T cells, B-cell-depleted T cells, or PBMCs provided the cDNA or gDNA that served as material.

This CDR3 is built from 19 residues. The V end lost 6 bases, the J end lost 3 bases, and 27 bases lay between the germline ends. Germline V gives CDR1 SNHLY, CDR2 FYNNEI. Original data processing: Nucleated cell number was recorded as an estimate derived from reference gene primer amplification. This table comes from immunoSEQ multiplex PCR, and its TCRdb copy is limited to in-frame clones, with some not included. The D gene and trimming were derived from the DNA, and the V and J assignments and clone size from that table. The data contain 300,000 to 350,000 clones, more than 75% of them seen just once; the ten biggest clones take up roughly 1%. Participants' own reports of clinical history determined their cohort assignment.

The chain links TRBV2 to TRBJ2-1, with a possible D match to TRBD1 (6 bases). Sequences were obtained from PBMCs or T cells enriched from blood (not recorded which). This sequence originates from a young woman who had recovered from COVID-19. In DNA form, the CDR3 reads TGTGCCAGCAGACCGGACTCAGGGGACAACCCGGGTCTCTACAATGAGCAGTTCTTC. Translating it yields CASRPDSGDNPGLYNEQFF.